The 4 T cell receptor beta chains listed next were all sequenced from one sample in a study of regulatory T cells in long-lasting Graves disease. As for time point: persistent/refractory GD, antithyroid drugs over 5 years with positive TRAb. The TCR library was made from RNA extracted from PBMCs. For TCR beta, libraries came from iRepertoire HTBI primers and Arm-PCR of CDR3 regions. MiXCR, applied by TCRdb to the multiplex PCR reads, yields one record per CDR3 protein. The data show 600,000 to 800,000 distinct CDR3 sequences, 25% to 30% seen once. The sample in question was peripheral blood mononuclear cells (PBMCs), obtained when the disease was refractory, from a patient treated with antithyroid drugs. The receptors come from a female donor with Graves disease.

This clonotype was seen only a few times. This chain uses TRBV2 with TRBJ2-5, with 8 positions matching TRBD2. V lost 6 bases, J lost 5 bases, and 5 bases stayed unmatched. The CDR3 is 13 amino acids. Germline V gene sequence: CDR1 SNHLY, CDR2 FYNNEI. CDR3 amino acids: CASRSGSRETQYF. CDR3 sequence (DNA): TGTGCCAGCAGAAGCGGGAGCAGGGAGACCCAGTACTTC.

The J gene is TRBJ2-2, the V gene TRBV28; D call uncertain. V was shortened by 2 bases and J by 5 bases, with 12 bases between the two germline ends. This CDR3 is 15 amino acids long. CDR1 is MDHEN and CDR2 is SYDVKM in the germline V gene. DNA of the CDR3: TGTGCCAGCAGTTTAAAGGGTGTTTGGACCGGGGAGCTGTTTTTT. This gives the protein CASSLKGVWTGELFF.

This chain joins TRBV2 and TRBJ2-7; D is unclear. The V end lost 7 bases, the J end lost 6 bases, and 13 bases lay between the germline ends. The CDR3 has 12 amino acids. From germline, CDR1 is SNHLY and CDR2 FYNNEI. The CDR3 coding sequence is TGTGCCAGCACCTATAGGGCGAGCGAGCAGTACTTC. It specifies CASTYRASEQYF.

The chain combines TRBV10-2 with TRBJ1-2; D gene ambiguous. Germline CDR1 and CDR2: WSHSY and SAAADI. Trimming pared 0 bases from V and 6 bases from J, leaving 8 bases between. CDR3 size: 13 residues. DNA for the CDR3: TGCGCCAGCAGTGAGTCGGGGTGGGATGGCTACACCTTC. Translating gives CASSESGWDGYTF.